A single T cell receptor (beta chain) is shown here with its context. The data were obtained in a study of T cell changes during pregnancy in multiple sclerosis. Germline CDR1 reads MNHNY; CDR2 reads SVGAGI (reference sequence). The CDR3 extends over 11 amino acids. Assay: immunoSEQ multiplex PCR; the TCRdb copy retains only in-frame clones and omits some. The table has fewer than 60,000 clones, roughly 87% seen once; the top ten hold about 6.4%. This TCR came from a female donor in good health, enrolled as a control in a pregnancy study. This chain uses TRBV6-6 with TRBJ2-7; TRBD1 agrees at 7 bases. The input for sequencing was peripheral blood, taken in the third trimester of pregnancy. The DNA of the CDR3 is TGTGCATCCCAGGGGGTTTACGAGCAGTACTTC. Its translation: CASQGVYEQYF.